This passage covers 19 T cell receptor beta chains from one sample sequenced in a study of CD8 T cells in ankylosing spondylitis. Study results and caveats: Ankylosing spondylitis blood appeared to carry a characteristic TCR beta motif of roughly eight highly homologous variants.

A single record per CDR3 protein comes from TCRdb applying MiXCR to the 5' RACE reads. The table lists a few hundred thousand distinct CDR3 sequences, over 9.5% of them singletons. What these receptors recognize is not known. Sequencing was performed on blood, either unsorted or a sorted T cell fraction (not recorded which). The receptors here all came from a male donor with ankylosing spondylitis.

The gene calls are TRBV11-2 and TRBJ2-3; 7 bases align to TRBD2. Looked up from germline, CDR1 is SGHAT and CDR2 is FQNNGV. The CDR3 runs to 15 residues. The V and J ends lost 3 bases and 2 bases, in that order; junction bases with no gene match: 5. Written as DNA, the CDR3 is TGTGCCAGCAGCTTGAAGGGAGGGGTCACAGATACGCAGTATTTT. It translates to CASSLKGGVTDTQYF.

This clonotype was counted a few times. The V gene is TRBV5-1, the J gene TRBJ2-4, with 9 bases lining up with TRBD2. The ends lost 4 bases at V and 0 bases at J; junction bases unmatched: 8. Germline V gene data show CDR1 as SGHRS and CDR2 as YFSETQ. The CDR3 totals 17 residues. The CDR3 DNA follows: TGCGCCAGCAGCCACGGGACTAGCCGATTAGCCAAAAACATTCAGTACTTC. Its protein product is CASSHGTSRLAKNIQYF.

In this sample, this clonotype turned up a few times. V gene TRBV6-1 combines with J gene TRBJ1-3; possibly TRBD1 for D (6 bases). V gave up 5 bases and J gave up 4 bases, with 12 bases separating them. The CDR3 covers 14 residues. Germline values: CDR1 MNHNS, CDR2 SASEGT. The CDR3 loop reads CASSTGSVGNTIYF. The CDR3 coding sequence is TGTGCCAGCAGTACAGGGTCCGTCGGAAACACCATATATTTT.

This clonotype was seen at least ten times. The chain recombines TRBV5-1 with TRBJ1-5, with D uncertain. The germline CDR1 and CDR2 sequences are SGHRS and YFSETQ. V lost 1 base and J lost 2, with 7 bases in between. This CDR3 contains 14 residues. The CDR3 spells CASSLFGGNQPQHF. CDR3 sequence (DNA): TGCGCCAGCAGCTTGTTTGGTGGCAATCAGCCCCAGCATTTT.

This clonotype was recorded a few times. This sequence joins TRBV20-1 and TRBJ2-5; D unclear. With 2 bases removed from V and 7 bases from J, the gap between germline ends came to 11 bases. This CDR3 is built from 12 residues. Germline V gives CDR1 DFQATT, CDR2 SNEGSKA (reference sequence). The CDR3 nucleotides read TGCAGTGCTAGAAAGGGATCGGGGACCCAGTACTTC. Residues: CSARKGSGTQYF.

This clonotype was seen a handful of times. The rearrangement joins TRBV7-9 to TRBJ1-6, with D uncertain. Germline V gene lookup returns CDR1 SEHNR and CDR2 FQNEAQ (reference sequence). V gave up 2 bases and J gave up 0 bases, with 8 bases separating them. The CDR3 consists of 16 residues. In nucleotides, the CDR3 is TGTGCCAGCAGCTTAAACCAAAGCTCCTATAATTCACCCCTCCACTTT. Translation gives CASSLNQSSYNSPLHF.

The chain employs TRBV12-3 or TRBV12-4 and TRBJ1-5; a weak D match, TRBD1 (6 bases). Trimming shortened V by 5 bases and J by 6 bases, and 17 bases separated the two germline ends. The CDR3 contains 15 residues. CDR3: CASSPWTELGQPQHF. CDR3 DNA: TGTGCCAGCAGTCCTTGGACAGAATTGGGTCAGCCCCAGCATTTT.

This chain joins TRBV4-1 and TRBJ2-2, with D perhaps being TRBD1 or TRBD2 (6 bases each). The CDR3 is made up of 18 amino acids. CDR1 and CDR2 from the germline V gene are MGHRA and YSYEKL. V lost 0 bases and J 2 bases, leaving 16 bases between the germline ends. The CDR3 nucleotides are TGCGCCAGCAGCCAAGATTCGCGGAGGGGGATTAACACCGGGGAGCTGTTTTTT. Amino acid sequence: CASSQDSRRGINTGELFF.

This chain joins TRBV7-9 and TRBJ1-3; TRBD1 agrees at 7 bases. V lost 4 bases, J lost 0 bases, and 9 bases stayed unmatched. This CDR3 contains 17 residues. Germline values: CDR1 SEHNR, CDR2 FQNEAQ (reference sequence). The CDR3 loop is CASSSNRGRSSGNTIYF. In nucleotides, the CDR3 is TGTGCCAGCAGCTCTAACAGGGGCCGGAGCTCTGGAAACACCATATATTTT.

The table lists this clonotype with a few counts. This chain joins TRBV12-3 or TRBV12-4 and TRBJ1-2; perhaps TRBD1 as D (6 bases). The CDR3 is made up of 15 amino acids. The V gene lost 0 bases and the J gene lost 2 bases, with 10 bases spanning the gap. The CDR3 DNA is TGTGCCAGCAGTTTAGCGTTGAGGGGGAACTATGGCTACACCTTC. The encoded protein is CASSLALRGNYGYTF.

The chain couples TRBV3-1 to TRBJ2-3; 14 nucleotides align to TRBD2. This CDR3 spans 16 amino acids. CDR1 is LGHDT, CDR2 YNNKEL, per germline (reference sequence). V shed 5 bases, J shed 4 bases, and the junction held 5 bases outside the gene matches. In DNA form, the CDR3 reads TGTGCCAGCAGCTGGGGACTAGCGGGAGCCGCAGATACGCAGTATTTT. This sequence encodes CASSWGLAGAADTQYF.

This clonotype appeared a few times. The CDR3 reads CASHSYNEQFF. DNA of the CDR3: TGTGCCAGCCACTCCTACAATGAGCAGTTCTTC. The chain couples TRBV7-9 to TRBJ2-1; D is ambiguous. There are 11 residues in the CDR3. The V and J ends lost 8 bases and 0 bases respectively, with 2 bases between them. CDR1 is SEHNR, CDR2 FQNEAQ, per germline (reference sequence).

This clonotype was counted a few times. This sequence joins TRBV7-9 and TRBJ2-1; TRBD1 might be the D (5 bases). V was clipped by 5 bases and J by 0 bases, with 11 bases between them. CDR1 and CDR2 from the germline V gene are SEHNR and FQNEAQ (reference sequence). The CDR3 is 15 amino acids. The CDR3 is CASSPAGNSYNEQFF. CDR3 DNA: TGTGCCAGCAGCCCCGCAGGGAACTCCTACAATGAGCAGTTCTTC. The full variable domain, completed using reference TRBV7-9 and TRBJ2-1, is DTGVSQNPRHKITKRGQNVTFRCDPISEHNRLYWYRQTLGQGPEFLTYFQNEAQLEKSRLLSDRFSAERPKGSFSTLEIQRTEQGDSAMYLCASSPAGNSYNEQFFGPGTRLTVL.

The chain uses TRBV5-1 and TRBJ2-1; 14 bases match TRBD2. Germline CDR1 reads SGHRS; CDR2 reads YFSETQ. Germline trimming cut 7 bases from V and 9 bases from J; bases unmatched to any gene: 18. This CDR3 comprises 18 residues. The CDR3 DNA reads as TGCGCCAGCGCCGTTCTTTCTATGGGACTAGCGGGAGAGGGTGAGCAGTTCTTC. Protein sequence: CASAVLSMGLAGEGEQFF.

The chain couples TRBV15 to TRBJ1-4, with 9 nucleotides matching TRBD1. Germline V gene data show CDR1 as LNHNV and CDR2 as YYDKDF (reference sequence). V trimming: 6 bases; J trimming: 6 bases; junction bases outside the gene matches: 5. The CDR3 runs to 14 residues. Here the CDR3 reads CATRKDRGYEKLFF. DNA of the CDR3: TGTGCCACCAGGAAGGACAGGGGCTATGAAAAACTGTTTTTT.

This clonotype was recorded many times. The rearrangement links TRBV3-1 to TRBJ2-5; 7 bases are shared with TRBD2. The J segment lost 3 bases and the V segment lost 5 bases, leaving 6 bases of the junction unmatched. CDR3 length equals 14 residues. Germline V gene lookup returns CDR1 LGHDT and CDR2 YNNKEL (reference sequence). The CDR3 region is CASSYPGGEETQYF. DNA for the CDR3: TGTGCCAGCAGCTACCCGGGGGGAGAAGAGACCCAGTACTTC.

The chain recombines TRBV18 with TRBJ2-3; 10 bases agree with TRBD1. The CDR3 is 16 amino acids. The V segment lost 2 bases and the J segment 10 bases; nucleotides outside the gene matches: 12. Germline assignment: CDR1 KGHSH and CDR2 LQKENI. CDR3 in DNA: TGTGCCAGCTCACCAGTGGCGGACGACAGGGGGCTAGCGCAGTATTTT. It encodes CASSPVADDRGLAQYF.

This clonotype was observed a few times. As DNA, the CDR3 is TGTGCCAGCAGCATGAAGGGCCCGAACACCGGGGAGCTGTTTTTT. Its translation: CASSMKGPNTGELFF. This rearrangement joins TRBV7-2 to TRBJ2-2, with no clear D. The CDR3 spans 15 residues. V lost 5 bases and J lost 0, with 10 bases in between. Germline values: CDR1 SGHTA, CDR2 FQGNSA.

The rearrangement uses TRBV19 and TRBJ2-1, with D hard to call. Germline lookup yields CDR1 LNHDA and CDR2 SQIVND (reference sequence). Trimming cost V 7 bases and J 0 bases, with 10 bases left between them. The CDR3 covers 14 residues. The CDR3 spells CASNLQSSYNEQFF. The CDR3 bases are TGTGCCAGTAATCTCCAGAGCTCCTACAATGAGCAGTTCTTC.